This T cell receptor (beta chain) was recorded in a study of blood T cell repertoires in COVID-19. At the level of the study: Sites across the United States, Italy and Spain contributed samples from acute and convalescent COVID-19. Sample material is recorded as cDNA or gDNA derived from T cells, B-cell-depleted T cells, or PBMCs.

Original handling: Nucleated cell counts were estimated from reference gene primer amplification. The table came from immunoSEQ multiplex PCR; TCRdb's copy has only in-frame clones and leaves some out. V and J calls and clone size are as listed in that table; D and trimming were resolved from the DNA. Here the sample spans about 300,000 clones, around 85% being singletons. CDR1 is KGHSH and CDR2 is LQKENI in the germline V gene. The V gene end was trimmed by 4 bases and the J gene end by 8 bases; junction bases not matched to a gene: 8. The CDR3 is 15 amino acids. While infection was still active, Seattle patients were enrolled and then followed longitudinally. This clone was seen once.

The chain couples TRBV18 to TRBJ2-1, with 10 bases matching TRBD1. The sample comprised peripheral blood. This receptor was taken from a human donor with COVID-19, enrolled during active disease. The donor label of this sample is uncertain. The CDR3 DNA reads TGTGCCAGCTCACGGGACAGGGGAACATCCGATGAGCAGTTCTTC. It translates to CASSRDRGTSDEQFF.